The rows below give T cell receptor beta chains drawn from one sample of a study of blood T cell repertoires in COVID-19. Profiled with immunoSEQ multiplex PCR; TCRdb holds only in-frame clones, not every one. The table shows more than 100,000 clones, with around 84% occurring only once. Sequencing input: PBMCs or T cells enriched from blood (not recorded which). These receptors were collected from a woman in her 30s who had recovered from COVID-19. The CDR3 runs from the conserved cysteine through the conserved F or W. Fields, in order: CDR3 length, clone size, J gene, V gene, CDR3 protein. The size of a clone is reported for some rows only, either as once, few or many, or as a class for expanded clones.

>15|once|TRBJ2-1|TRBV19
CASSILGLAIDEQFF
>15|NA|TRBJ1-1|TRBV24-1
CATRPGGGQNTEAFF
>16|NA|TRBJ2-7|TRBV7-6
CASSLEASSGYYEQYF
>17|few|TRBJ2-7|TRBV6-2/TRBV6-3
CASSSPGTGTPRYEQYF
>17|NA|TRBJ2-3|TRBV7-2
CASSAPGWTSEANTQYF
>16|NA|TRBJ1-2|TRBV11-2
CASTLGATGVYYGYTF
>16|NA|TRBJ1-2|TRBV4-2
CASSQARDRINYGYTF
>15|NA|TRBJ2-5|TRBV24-1
CATSDTTAPRETQYF
>17|NA|TRBJ1-5|TRBV7-2
CASSPMPRGLSNQPQHF
>16|NA|TRBJ2-1|TRBV25-1
CASSGLGLAGDSEQFF
>16|NA|TRBJ2-7|TRBV4-1
CASSQDLSSGRYEQYF
>14|NA|TRBJ2-7|TRBV6-2/TRBV6-3
CASSYSDSGYEQYF
>17|many|TRBJ2-1|TRBV7-2
CASSLAPGLGPYNEQFF
>14|few|TRBJ2-1|TRBV5-4
CASSLAGGPPEQFF
>15|few|TRBJ2-7|TRBV19
CASSITGTGGNEQYF
>14|NA|TRBJ1-2|TRBV28
CASLSGQGVGGYTF
>17|NA|TRBJ2-3|TRBV28
CASRALVGLVGGDTQYF
>14|few|TRBJ1-3|TRBV28
CASSPGTPGNTIYF
>16|NA|TRBJ1-5|TRBV28
CASSLPGTGGRQPQHF